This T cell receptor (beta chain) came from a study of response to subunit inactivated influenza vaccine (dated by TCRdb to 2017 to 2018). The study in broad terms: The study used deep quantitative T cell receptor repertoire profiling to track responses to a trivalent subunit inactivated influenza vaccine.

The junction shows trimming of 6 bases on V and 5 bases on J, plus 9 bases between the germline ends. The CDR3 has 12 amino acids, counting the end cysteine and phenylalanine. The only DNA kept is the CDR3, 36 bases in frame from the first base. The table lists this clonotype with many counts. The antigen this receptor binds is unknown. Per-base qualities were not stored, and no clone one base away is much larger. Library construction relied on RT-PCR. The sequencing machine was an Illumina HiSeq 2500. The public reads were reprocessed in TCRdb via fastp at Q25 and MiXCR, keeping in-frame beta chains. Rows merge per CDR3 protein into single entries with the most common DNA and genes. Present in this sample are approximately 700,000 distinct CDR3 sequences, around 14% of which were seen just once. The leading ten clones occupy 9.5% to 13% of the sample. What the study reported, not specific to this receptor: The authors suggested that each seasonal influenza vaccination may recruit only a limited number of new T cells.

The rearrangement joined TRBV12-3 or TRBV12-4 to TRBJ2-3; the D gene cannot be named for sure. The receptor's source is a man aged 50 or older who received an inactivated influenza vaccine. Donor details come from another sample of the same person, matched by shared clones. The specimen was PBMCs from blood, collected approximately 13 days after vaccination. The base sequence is TGTGCCAGCAGCAAGTCCGGAGATACGCAGTATTTT. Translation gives CASSKSGDTQYF.